A selection of T cell receptor beta chains follows, all from one sample in a study of T cell responses to AZD1222 COVID-19 vaccine. Sequencing was performed with immunoSEQ multiplex PCR; in TCRdb, only in-frame clones are kept and a portion is missing. The sample carries 150,000 or so clones, around 86% recorded once. The sample here was peripheral blood, taken on day 0 of AZD1222 vaccination. Receptor source: an adult in good health. Both conserved end residues are part of each CDR3. Each record gives: clone size, D gene, V gene, J gene, CDR3 DNA, CDR3 protein. A D gene is named only where the DNA matches it firmly. Size is stated for part of the rows, as once, few or many counts, or as a class when the clone is expanded.

once,NA,TRBV4-1,TRBJ1-2,TGCGCCAGCAGCCAGGGTCTTTATGGCTACACCTTC,CASSQGLYGYTF
NA,NA,TRBV7-2,TRBJ1-2,TGTGCCAGCAGCTGGGGGGCTGACTATGGCTACACCTTC,CASSWGADYGYTF
NA,NA,TRBV6-4,TRBJ1-2,TGTGCCAGCAGTGACCGGGGGCGAGGATATGGCTACACCTTC,CASSDRGRGYGYTF
NA,NA,TRBV7-3,TRBJ1-1,TGTGCCAGCAGCTTAGGACCGCCAACTGAAGCTTTCTTT,CASSLGPPTEAFF
once,NA,TRBV4-2,TRBJ1-1,TGTGCCAGCAGCCAACAGGCGGGCATACTGAACACTGAAGCTTTCTTT,CASSQQAGILNTEAFF
NA,NA,TRBV5-1,TRBJ1-2,TGCGCCAGCAGCCGTCCCGACGACAGGCGGTATGGCTACACCTTC,CASSRPDDRRYGYTF
NA,NA,TRBV6-1,TRBJ1-6,TGTGCCAGCAGTGAATTTCGGGCAGTCTATAATTCACCCCTCCACTTT,CASSEFRAVYNSPLHF
few,NA,TRBV12-5,TRBJ1-1,TGTGCTAGTGCTTTGGGGACGTCATACACTGAAGCTTTCTTT,CASALGTSYTEAFF
NA,NA,TRBV5-1,TRBJ2-3,TGCGCCAGCAGCTTCCACGGGGATACGCAGTATTTT,CASSFHGDTQYF
once,NA,TRBV4-3,TRBJ2-1,TGCGCCAGCAGCCAAGAGGGCAGGGGCTCCTACAATGAGCAGTTCTTC,CASSQEGRGSYNEQFF
NA,NA,TRBV5-6,TRBJ1-6,TGTGCCAGCAGCTCTCCAGGGGAGGGTTCACCCCTCCACTTT,CASSSPGEGSPLHF
NA,NA,TRBV4-3,TRBJ2-7,TGCGCCAGCAGCCAAGATTGGGGGGACGCCTTCTACGAGCAGTACTTC,CASSQDWGDAFYEQYF
NA,NA,TRBV24-1,TRBJ2-1,TGTGCCACCAGTGATTGGGGACGCGAGCAGTTCTTC,CATSDWGREQFF
NA,TRBD2,TRBV5-4,TRBJ2-3,TGTGCCAGCAGCCTTGGGGCGGGGGGGCCGCATTTT,CASSLGAGGPHF